This T cell receptor (beta chain) stems from a study of shared clonotypes between healthy human individuals. Overall study results and limits: Sharing across a handful of donors was seen in approximately 5.2% of naive CD4 clonotypes.

Positively selected for CCR7, the CD45RO-negative cells used as naive CD8 cells excluded terminally differentiated effector memory CD45RA+ cells. CDR3 length equals 17 residues. Germline assignment: CDR1 SGHRS and CDR2 YFSETQ. Trimming pared 4 bases from V and 3 bases from J, leaving 20 bases between. Researchers divided each subset's genomic DNA evenly across several immunoSEQ plates. Per the original methods: ImmunoSEQ supplied junction-only sequences lacking quality scores, so filtering was different. Sequenced by immunoSEQ multiplex PCR; TCRdb stores in-frame clones only, minus some. V and J calls and clone size are those listed in that table; D and trimming were worked out from the DNA. The sample lists about 2.1 million clones; 93% were seen once. Comment on this clone: Its antigen is as yet unknown.

The sequence came from a man in his late teens or twenties in good health. Some clones in this sample may be carry-over from other donors' samples. This rearrangement joins TRBV5-1 to TRBJ2-1, with a possible D match to TRBD2 (5 bases). The sequenced sample consisted of naive CD8+ T cells from PBMCs. The CDR3 sequence is CASSPSLAGAYYNEQFF. The CDR3 coding sequence is TGCGCCAGCAGCCCCTCCCTCGCGGGCGCCTACTACAATGAGCAGTTCTTC.